This note documents a single TCR beta chain sequence. Here immunoSEQ multiplex PCR was the method, and the copy in TCRdb shows in-frame clones only, minus some. The sample comprises approximately 64,000 clones, 75% to 90% of which are singletons, and 9.2% rests with the top ten. These data originate in a study of glioma-infiltrating T cells after dendritic cell vaccination. PBMC were collected before vaccination, two weeks after the third vaccination, and at progression. The germline V gene has CDR1 SGHRS and CDR2 YFSETQ. The V segment lost 4 bases and the J segment 3 bases; nucleotides outside the gene matches: 13. The CDR3 covers 18 residues.

The receptor was derived from a human donor with glioblastoma. V usage is TRBV5-1 and J usage is TRBJ1-2; 12 nucleotides agree with TRBD1. This specimen was blood, taken before dendritic cell vaccination. The CDR3 DNA reads as TGCGCCAGCAGCAGACTACCGGGACAGGGGGCGCGGGACTATGGCTACACCTTC. Translated: CASSRLPGQGARDYGYTF.